This T cell receptor beta chain comes out of a study of PD-L1 blockade in urothelial cancer. The CDR3 spans 13 residues. Germline V gives CDR1 GTSNPN, CDR2 SVGIG (reference sequence). V was pared by 4 bases and J by 7 bases, with 9 bases of the junction left unmatched. Profiling relied on immunoSEQ multiplex PCR, and the TCRdb table lists in-frame clones only, not all of them. The sample includes tens of thousands of clones, roughly four fifths of them seen just once. Regarding time point: pretreatment peripheral blood. Metastatic or locally advanced urothelial carcinoma was present in the patients. The sequencing used PBMCs, collected around atezolizumab (anti-PD-L1) treatment. The rearrangement joins TRBV30 to TRBJ1-2, with TRBD1 matching 7 bases. The source of this sequence is an older man with urothelial cancer. In nucleotides, the CDR3 is TGTGCCTGGACGACAGGGCTGGGTGGTGGCTACACCTTC. Its translation is CAWTTGLGGGYTF.